The 27 T cell receptor beta chains listed next were all sequenced from one sample in a study of CD8+ T cells in alopecia areata. Extracted RNA was reverse transcribed, and the resulting cDNA served as sequencing template. Profiled with immunoSEQ multiplex PCR; TCRdb holds only in-frame clones, not every one. The sample contains 130,000 to 150,000 clones, roughly 58% of which appear only once. The specimen was CD8+ T cells sorted from blood. These TCRs come from a human donor in good health.

This clone was seen just once. This chain uses TRBV20-1 with TRBJ1-2, with D hard to call. From germline, CDR1 is DFQATT and CDR2 SNEGSKA (reference sequence). The CDR3 has 10 residues. The ends were cut back, 2 bases at V and 5 bases at J, with 3 bases in the middle. CDR3 loop: CSARWYGYTF. In DNA, the CDR3 is TGCAGTGCTAGATGGTATGGCTACACCTTC.

This clone was seen once. This chain joins TRBV4-1 and TRBJ1-2, with D possibly matching TRBD1 (5 bases). The CDR3 totals 14 residues. V shed 2 bases and J shed 2 bases, with 9 bases lying between them. Per the germline V gene, CDR1 is MGHRA and CDR2 is YSYEKL. CDR3 bases: TGCGCCAGCAGCCAAACGGGGCAAAACTATGGCTACACCTTC. This codes for CASSQTGQNYGYTF.

The V gene is TRBV7-2, the J gene TRBJ2-3; 11 bases map to TRBD2. The V gene end was trimmed by 5 bases and the J gene end by 4 bases; junction bases not matched to a gene: 5. This CDR3 region has 15 residues. The germline V gene has CDR1 SGHTA and CDR2 FQGNSA. CDR3 bases: TGTGCCAGCAGCACGACTAGCGGGGAGTCAGATACGCAGTATTTT. It is translated as CASSTTSGESDTQYF.

There are a few counts of this clone. The chain couples TRBV7-6 to TRBJ2-7; 9 positions agree with TRBD1. The CDR3 runs to 15 residues. Trimming removed 4 bases from V and 6 bases from J; junction bases left unmatched: 10. From germline, CDR1 is SGHVS and CDR2 FNYEAQ. The CDR3 spells CASSSNRDRVVEQYF. Written as DNA, the CDR3 is TGTGCCAGCAGCTCTAATCGGGACAGGGTTGTCGAGCAGTACTTC.

The sample holds one count of this clone. This rearrangement joins TRBV7-8 to TRBJ2-7; 7 nucleotides match TRBD2. The length of the CDR3 is 15 residues. Germline CDR1 and CDR2: SGHVS and FQNEAQ. Trimming removed 1 base from V and 1 base from J; junction bases left unmatched: 4. The CDR3 region is CASSLGLAASYEQYF. CDR3 in DNA: TGTGCCAGCAGCTTAGGGCTAGCGGCGTCCTACGAGCAGTACTTC.

This clone was seen only a few times. The chain employs TRBV29-1 and TRBJ2-5, with TRBD2 matching 8 bases. The CDR3 sequence is 12 residues long. The germline gives CDR1 SQVTM, CDR2 ANQGSEA. The J segment lost 4 bases and the V segment lost 7 bases, leaving 5 bases of the junction unmatched. The CDR3 DNA reads as TGCAGCGCTGGGACTAGTGGAGAGACCCAGTACTTC. Its protein product is CSAGTSGETQYF.

The chain couples TRBV4-1 to TRBJ2-1; no reliable D call. V shed 0 bases and J shed 6 bases, with 6 bases lying between them. The CDR3 runs to 13 residues. Germline V gives CDR1 MGHRA, CDR2 YSYEKL. CDR3 region: CASSQERRNEQFF. The DNA for the CDR3 is TGCGCCAGCAGCCAAGAGCGGCGCAATGAGCAGTTCTTC.

V gene TRBV5-6 combines with J gene TRBJ2-1, with 8 bases fitting TRBD2. The CDR3 is 14 amino acids. CDR1 is SGHDT and CDR2 is YYEEEE in the germline V gene. V dropped 1 base and J dropped 8; count of bases not matched to a gene: 5. The DNA of the CDR3 is TGTGCCAGCAGCTTGACGGGACTAGGACATGAGCAGTTCTTC. As protein: CASSLTGLGHEQFF.

This clone has more than one count but fewer than ten. The chain links TRBV11-3 to TRBJ2-1; 7 nucleotides agree with TRBD2. Unmatched junction bases numbered 8, after V lost 5 bases and J lost 4 bases. The germline V gene encodes CDR1 SGHNT and CDR2 YENEEA. The CDR3 has 15 residues. The CDR3 region has the DNA TGTGCCAGCAGCCCGCGCGGGGGTCCTTACAATGAGCAGTTCTTC. Translation: CASSPRGGPYNEQFF.

The chain has TRBV20-1 and TRBJ2-5; D remains ambiguous. Between the trimmed V and J ends, which lost 6 bases and 7 bases, there was a span of 9 bases. CDR1 and CDR2 from the germline V gene are DFQATT and SNEGSKA (reference sequence). CDR3 length equals 10 residues. In nucleotides, the CDR3 is TGCAGTGCCCGTTCCGTGACCCAGTACTTC. It yields the protein CSARSVTQYF.

This clone was seen only a few times. The chain uses TRBV29-1 and TRBJ2-1, with D possibly TRBD2 on 6 matching bases. The CDR3 length is 13 residues. The germline CDR1 and CDR2 sequences are SQVTM and ANQGSEA. The germline V and J ends were trimmed by 1 base and 6 bases, with 10 bases remaining between them. The CDR3 sequence is CSVEAGAGNEQFF. The CDR3 DNA reads TGCAGCGTTGAAGCGGGAGCGGGCAATGAGCAGTTCTTC.

This chain joins TRBV11-2 and TRBJ1-2; 9 bases are shared with TRBD1. CDR3 length: 16 residues. Looked up from germline, CDR1 is SGHAT and CDR2 is FQNNGV. The V and J ends lost 4 bases and 8 bases, in that order; junction bases with no gene match: 14. The CDR3 nucleotides are TGTGCCAGCAGCTCGGGACAGGGCAGTAGGGCCGGCGGCTACACCTTC. Translated, it gives CASSSGQGSRAGGYTF.

This chain connects TRBV6-6 to TRBJ2-1; D not certain. The V gene's germline CDR1 is MNHNY and CDR2 SVGAGI (reference sequence). This CDR3 is built from 13 residues. The germline V and J ends were trimmed by 2 bases and 5 bases, with 7 bases remaining between them. The CDR3 loop is CASSYGADNEQFF. DNA of the CDR3: TGTGCCAGCAGTTACGGTGCGGACAATGAGCAGTTCTTC.

This chain uses TRBV2 with TRBJ1-1; 8 nucleotides align to TRBD1. Unmatched junction bases numbered 15, after V lost 8 bases and J lost 4 bases. The CDR3 consists of 16 residues. CDR1 is SNHLY and CDR2 is FYNNEI in the germline V gene. CDR3 nucleotides: TGTGCCAGCTTTCGGGCAGGGGGCATTTCCAGCACTGAAGCTTTCTTT. As protein: CASFRAGGISSTEAFF.

In this sample, this clone turned up many times. The chain employs TRBV4-1 and TRBJ2-5; 9 bases match TRBD2. The CDR3 length is 16 residues. Germline CDR1 is MGHRA and CDR2 is YSYEKL. J gave up 1 base and V 4 bases, and 7 bases lay outside the gene matches. The CDR3: CASSLRREGPQETQYF. The CDR3 nucleotides are TGCGCCAGCAGCCTACGGCGGGAGGGCCCCCAAGAGACCCAGTACTTC.

This clone turned up a few times. The J gene is TRBJ1-2, the V gene TRBV29-1; D is unresolved. The CDR3 sequence is 14 residues long. Deletions cut 0 bases from V and 4 bases from J, with 12 bases between. The germline CDR1 and CDR2 sequences are SQVTM and ANQGSEA. Written as DNA, the CDR3 is TGCAGCGTTGAAGATCTAGGAGGGCCCTATGGCTACACCTTC. Its protein is CSVEDLGGPYGYTF. The full variable domain, rest sourced from reference TRBV29-1 and TRBJ1-2, is SAVISQKPSRDICQRGTSLTIQCQVDSQVTMMFWYRQQPGQSLTLIATANQGSEATYESGFVIDKFPISRPNLTFSTLTVSNMSPEDSSIYLCSVEDLGGPYGYTFGSGTRLTVV.

The chain joins TRBV2 to TRBJ2-1; no clear D. V was clipped by 5 bases and J by 10 bases, with 15 bases between them. The V gene's germline CDR1 is SNHLY and CDR2 FYNNEI. The CDR3 length is 13 residues. DNA of the CDR3: TGTGCCAGCAGTCTACTCCGTTATAACGAGCAGTTCTTC. Translated, it gives CASSLLRYNEQFF.

The rearrangement joins TRBV27 to TRBJ2-5; D is uncertain. Germline V gene data show CDR1 as MNHEY and CDR2 as SMNVEV (reference sequence). Trimming took 3 bases from V and 4 from J, leaving 9 bases between them. The CDR3 consists of 13 residues. CDR3 region: CASSLRIRETQYF. The CDR3 DNA reads as TGTGCCAGCAGTTTGCGGATCCGAGAGACCCAGTACTTC.

This clone has more than one count but fewer than ten. The chain is built from TRBV6-4 and TRBJ2-1; D is undetermined. V shed 4 bases and J shed 0 bases, with 10 bases lying between them. The CDR3 spans 15 residues. In germline, CDR1 is MRHNA, CDR2 SNTAGT. The CDR3 coding sequence is TGTGCCAGCAGTGTTCACGGAGACTCCTACAATGAGCAGTTCTTC. The encoded protein is CASSVHGDSYNEQFF.

The chain links TRBV27 to TRBJ2-7; D gene unclear. CDR1 MNHEY and CDR2 SMNVEV come from the germline V gene (reference sequence). This CDR3 has 12 residues. V was trimmed by 3 bases and J by 6 bases, leaving 9 bases between them. The CDR3 region has the DNA TGTGCCAGCAGTTTTCCGGGCAGCGAGCAGTACTTC. Encoded protein: CASSFPGSEQYF.

The V gene is TRBV6-5, the J gene TRBJ2-5; TRBD2 aligns across 8 bases. This CDR3 contains 15 residues. The junction had 10 bases not matched to a gene; V was cut back by 5 bases and J by 5 bases. From germline, CDR1 is MNHEY and CDR2 SVGAGI. The CDR3 region is CASSPGTSWRETQYF. The DNA of the CDR3 is TGTGCCAGCAGTCCCGGGACTAGTTGGCGGGAGACCCAGTACTTC.

On this clone: The junction shows a germline mismatch at one end, possibly a read error. V and J are TRBV2 and TRBJ1-2; tentative D call: TRBD1 (5 bases). The CDR3 has 11 residues. Germline assignment: CDR1 SNHLY and CDR2 FYNNEI. The CDR3 spells CASVHRRRSAF. The CDR3 DNA reads TGTGCCAGCGTTCACAGGCGCAGGAGCGCCTTC. The full variable domain, with the rest looked up from reference TRBV2 and TRBJ1-2, is EPEVTQTPSHQVTQMGQEVILRCVPISNHLYFYWYRQILGQKVEFLVSFYNNEISEKSEIFDDQFSVERPDGSNFTLKIRSTKLEDSAMYFCASVHRRRSAFGSGTRLTVV.

The V gene is TRBV27, the J gene TRBJ2-7, with D unresolved. Looked up from germline, CDR1 is MNHEY and CDR2 is SMNVEV (reference sequence). Trimming shortened V by 8 bases and J by 2 bases, and 10 bases separated the two germline ends. The CDR3 has 12 residues. The CDR3 region has the DNA TGTGCCAGCGGCCATGAGGCCTACGAGCAGTACTTC. It yields the protein CASGHEAYEQYF.

This clone was detected a few times. The chain has TRBV4-1 and TRBJ2-3, with 10 bases fitting TRBD2. The CDR3 has 15 amino acids. The V and J ends lost 3 bases and 8 bases, in that order; junction bases with no gene match: 8. Per the germline V gene, CDR1 is MGHRA and CDR2 is YSYEKL. CDR3 sequence (DNA): TGCGCCAGCAGCCATGGGGCAGCGGGAGGGCCTACGCAGTATTTT. Translating it yields CASSHGAAGGPTQYF.

The chain has TRBV28 and TRBJ2-3; the match to TRBD1 covers 8 bases. This CDR3 has 18 residues. Germline values: CDR1 MDHEN, CDR2 SYDVKM. V shed 4 bases and J 2 bases; nucleotides not matched to a gene: 14. CDR3 DNA: TGTGCCAGCAGTTGGGCACAAAGCCAGGGGGCAAACACAGATACGCAGTATTTT. This codes for CASSWAQSQGANTDTQYF.

The chain links TRBV5-6 to TRBJ1-1; D unclear. The germline V gene has CDR1 SGHDT and CDR2 YYEEEE. The germline V and J ends were trimmed by 0 bases and 4 bases, with 16 bases remaining between them. The CDR3 has 16 residues. This CDR3 reads CASSLGVFLAGTEAFF. In DNA form, the CDR3 reads TGTGCCAGCAGCTTGGGCGTCTTCCTTGCGGGCACTGAAGCTTTCTTT.

The genes are TRBV29-1 and TRBJ2-6, with 7 bases aligning to TRBD1. This CDR3 spans 19 amino acids. The V gene end was trimmed by 0 bases and the J gene end by 4 bases; junction bases not matched to a gene: 15. Germline V lookup: CDR1 SQVTM, CDR2 ANQGSEA. The CDR3 nucleotides read TGCAGCGTTGAAGAACGAGGCCGGGGACAGCCATCGGGGGCCAACGTCCTGACTTTC. It codes for CSVEERGRGQPSGANVLTF. The whole variable domain, remainder taken from reference TRBV29-1 and TRBJ2-6, is SAVISQKPSRDICQRGTSLTIQCQVDSQVTMMFWYRQQPGQSLTLIATANQGSEATYESGFVIDKFPISRPNLTFSTLTVSNMSPEDSSIYLCSVEERGRGQPSGANVLTFGAGSRLTVL.